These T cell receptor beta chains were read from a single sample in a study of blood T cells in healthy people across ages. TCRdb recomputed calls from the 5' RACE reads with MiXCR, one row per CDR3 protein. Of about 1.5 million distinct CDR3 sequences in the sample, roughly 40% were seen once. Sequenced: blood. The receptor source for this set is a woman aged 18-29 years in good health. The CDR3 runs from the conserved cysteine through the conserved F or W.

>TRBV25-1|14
CASSEYGTDLGLFF
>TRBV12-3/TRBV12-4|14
CASSTRRSTGELFF
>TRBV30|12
CAWFSDTDTQYF
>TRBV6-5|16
CASSYSMGQLPDTQYF
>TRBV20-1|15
CSALQGGSGANVLTF
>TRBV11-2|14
CASSLEVATETQYF
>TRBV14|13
CASSQVDYNEQYF
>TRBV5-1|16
CASSSLAGGDANEQFF
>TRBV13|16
CASSFRQGNAYNEQFF
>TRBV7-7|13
CASSRQLNEKLFF
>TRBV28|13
CASSKQEFGEQYF
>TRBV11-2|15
CASSLLSESTDTQYF
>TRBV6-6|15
CASSIQREVPYEQYF
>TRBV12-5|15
CASGLRLAGAHEQYF
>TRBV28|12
CASKTDSYEQYF